A single TCR beta chain is shown here with its context. What it binds is unknown. Produced via immunoSEQ multiplex PCR; TCRdb's table is partial and in-frame only. Of tens of thousands of clones listed, roughly 88% were seen once; the top ten hold around 8.2%. These data belong to a study of OX40 agonist ivuxolimab in advanced cancers. About the research overall: Hepatocellular carcinoma, melanoma, renal cell or head and neck cancer was diagnosed in the dose-escalation patients. Study results and limitations: On average, CD8+ T cells had more expanded clones than CD4+. Blood T cells, both CD4+ and CD8+, expanded clonally by week 6 at 0.1 to 3.0 mg/kg. People who partly responded at 0.1-3.0 mg/kg had some of the least clonal expansion seen.

The CDR3 is made up of 12 amino acids. The chain recombines TRBV7-5 with TRBJ1-1. TRBV7-5 represents a pseudogene. The sequence derives from an adult with an advanced solid tumor such as melanoma, head and neck, liver or kidney cancer. The sequencing here drew on CD4+ or CD8+ T cells sorted from blood, taken in a trial of the OX40 agonist ivuxolimab. Here the CDR3 reads CARSLYGSEAFF. CDR3 nucleotide sequence: TGTGCCAGAAGCTTATACGGATCCGAAGCTTTCTTT.